This T cell receptor (beta chain) emerged from a study of CD8 T cells in Susac syndrome. It was with random hexamers that about 0.45 to 1 ug RNA was reverse transcribed. The TCR beta CDR3 was amplified by immunoSEQ multiplex PCR across 54 Vbeta, 13 Jbeta. TCRdb itself ran the immunoSEQ multiplex PCR reads through MiXCR, one entry per CDR3 protein. The sample lists under 250,000 distinct CDR3 sequences, over 85% occurring once. CDR3 length equals 16 residues. V shed 2 bases, J shed 4 bases, and the junction held 7 bases outside the gene matches. Germline V gene data show CDR1 as MGHRA and CDR2 as YSYEKL.

This chain joins TRBV4-1 and TRBJ2-1, with TRBD1 matching 8 bases. The sequence derives from a human donor with multiple sclerosis. The sequenced material came from CD4+ T cells from PBMCs. Here the CDR3 reads CASSQIGQGPYNEQFF. DNA for the CDR3: TGCGCCAGCAGCCAAATCGGACAGGGACCGTACAATGAGCAGTTCTTC.